These T cell receptor beta chains were read from a single sample in a study of cytomegalovirus exposure and HLA in healthy donors. Here immunoSEQ multiplex PCR was the method, and the copy in TCRdb shows in-frame clones only, minus some. This sample has 150,000 to 160,000 clones, with 79% found just once. Sequenced: PBMCs. These receptors were taken from a man aged 30-40 years in good health and CMV-seropositive. Each CDR3 is given without its conserved first and last residue.

v_gene,j_gene,CDR3aa
TRBV5-4,TRBJ1-1,ASSAGQAINTEAF
TRBV10-3,TRBJ2-2,AISYGSRGTGELF
TRBV25-1,TRBJ2-2,ASSGGGYYTGELF
TRBV9,TRBJ2-3,ASTRDSFTDTQY
TRBV5-1,TRBJ1-1,ASSHVSRFVDTEAF
TRBV10-2,TRBJ1-3,ASRDRGTGNTIY
TRBV5-1,TRBJ2-1,ASSLNANNEQF
TRBV30,TRBJ1-5,AWSVGVRGEQPQH
TRBV9,TRBJ2-3,ASSVGVAGTDTQY
TRBV18,TRBJ1-2,ASSPVDRGGVGYT
TRBV4-3,TRBJ2-1,ASSQDGVGLAGGTEQF
TRBV13,TRBJ1-1,ASSLGGGEAF
TRBV4-1,TRBJ2-5,ASSQESGVGETQY
TRBV5-1,TRBJ2-6,ASSLFTSSGANVLT
TRBV2,TRBJ2-5,ASSAQGLAEETQY